The 27 T cell receptor beta chains listed next were all sequenced from one sample in a study of T cell clones after liver transplantation. This table comes from immunoSEQ multiplex PCR, and its TCRdb copy is limited to in-frame clones, with some not included. The sample has tens of thousands of clones; 70% to 90% are singletons. The starting material was CD4+ T cells from blood, obtained at the 22-month timepoint. These receptors originate from a human patient who received a liver transplant. Some T cells may arise from the graft donor.

The V and J genes are TRBV25-1 and TRBJ2-5; 11 bases agree with TRBD2. V was clipped by 4 bases and J by 5 bases; unmatched bases: 6. CDR1 is MGHDK, CDR2 SYGVNS, per germline. The CDR3 sequence is 15 residues long. The CDR3 DNA reads as TGTGCCAGCAGTGGCACTAGCGGGGGAAGGGAGACCCAGTACTTC. It codes for CASSGTSGGRETQYF.

The chain has TRBV7-9 and TRBJ2-5; D assignment may be TRBD1 or TRBD2 (6 bases each). This CDR3 has 15 residues. Germline V gene lookup returns CDR1 SEHNR and CDR2 FQNEAQ (reference sequence). V dropped 0 bases and J dropped 5 bases, with 13 bases sitting between them. The CDR3 region has the DNA TGTGCCAGCAGCTTAGCGACCGGGGGCACGGAGACCCAGTACTTC. Translation gives CASSLATGGTETQYF.

CDR3: CASSVVGASYNEQFF. CDR3 coding DNA: TGTGCCAGCAGCGTAGTGGGCGCCTCCTACAATGAGCAGTTCTTC. The rearrangement joins TRBV9 to TRBJ2-1; D not resolved. Trimming cost V 0 bases and J 0 bases, with 7 bases left between them. CDR1 SGDLS and CDR2 YYNGEE come from the germline V gene. This CDR3 is built from 15 residues.

This CDR3 reads CASPPRAGPGTDTQYF. For the CDR3, the DNA is TGTGCCAGCCCCCCCCGGGCAGGCCCTGGCACAGATACGCAGTATTTT. The rearrangement joins TRBV7-3 to TRBJ2-3; D remains unclear. Per the germline V gene, CDR1 is SGHTA and CDR2 is FQGTGA. Trimming took off 8 bases at V and 1 base at J, with 19 bases between the two ends. CDR3 length: 16 residues.

This chain links TRBV2 with TRBJ2-3; tentatively, D is TRBD1 or TRBD2 (5 bases each). This CDR3 comprises 15 residues. The V end lost 6 bases, the J end lost 1 base, and 14 bases lay between the germline ends. Germline CDR1 reads SNHLY; CDR2 reads FYNNEI. The CDR3: CASRATGTRTDTQYF. CDR3 in DNA: TGTGCCAGCAGGGCGACCGGGACCCGCACAGATACGCAGTATTTT. The full variable domain, its missing parts supplied by reference TRBV2 and TRBJ2-3, is EPEVTQTPSHQVTQMGQEVILRCVPISNHLYFYWYRQILGQKVEFLVSFYNNEISEKSEIFDDQFSVERPDGSNFTLKIRSTKLEDSAMYFCASRATGTRTDTQYFGPGTRLTVL.

V is TRBV28 and J is TRBJ2-7; 11 bases line up with TRBD1. V dropped 5 bases and J dropped 3; count of bases not matched to a gene: 3. CDR1 is MDHEN, CDR2 SYDVKM, per germline. This CDR3 contains 14 residues. In DNA form, the CDR3 reads TGTGCCAGCAGTACCGGGACAGGGGGCTACGAGCAGTACTTC. Protein sequence: CASSTGTGGYEQYF.

The V and J genes are TRBV18 and TRBJ1-1; no clear D gene. Germline CDR1 and CDR2: KGHSH and LQKENI. V was shortened by 6 bases and J by 1 base, with 9 bases between the two germline ends. This CDR3 spans 13 amino acids. The CDR3 bases are TGTGCCAGCTCCGCCGCCAAGAACACTGAAGCTTTCTTT. The encoded protein is CASSAAKNTEAFF. Variable domain in full (rest from reference TRBV18 and TRBJ1-1): NAGVMQNPRHLVRRRGQEARLRCSPMKGHSHVYWYRQLPEEGLKFMVYLQKENIIDESGMPKERFSAEFPKEGPSILRIQQVVRGDSAAYFCASSAAKNTEAFFGQGTRLTVV.

The V and J genes are TRBV18 and TRBJ1-1, with 8 bases matching TRBD1. The germline gives CDR1 KGHSH, CDR2 LQKENI. The junction had 5 bases not matched to a gene; V was cut back by 4 bases and J by 4 bases. CDR3 length: 14 residues. The DNA for the CDR3 is TGTGCCAGCTCACAGCAGGGGGCTGCCACTGAAGCTTTCTTT. Protein product: CASSQQGAATEAFF.

The gene calls are TRBV18 and TRBJ1-5; TRBD1 might be the D (5 bases). Trimming cost V 3 bases and J 5 bases, with 11 bases left between them. Germline CDR1 is KGHSH and CDR2 is LQKENI. This CDR3 spans 14 amino acids. CDR3 DNA sequence: TGTGCCAGCTCACCTCTGGGGCAGGATCAGCCCCAGCATTTT. Translating gives CASSPLGQDQPQHF. Drawing the rest from reference TRBV18 and TRBJ1-5, the complete variable domain is NAGVMQNPRHLVRRRGQEARLRCSPMKGHSHVYWYRQLPEEGLKFMVYLQKENIIDESGMPKERFSAEFPKEGPSILRIQQVVRGDSAAYFCASSPLGQDQPQHFGDGTRLSIL.

The chain carries TRBV19 and TRBJ1-3; 7 bases are shared with TRBD1. CDR3 length: 16 residues. Per the germline V gene, CDR1 is LNHDA and CDR2 is SQIVND (reference sequence). The trim removed 6 bases at V and 0 bases at J, leaving 8 bases unmatched. The CDR3 here is CASSQSTGVSGNTIYF. As DNA, the CDR3 is TGTGCCAGTAGCCAAAGCACAGGGGTCTCTGGAAACACCATATATTTT.

The table lists this clone with a few counts. The V and J genes are TRBV2 and TRBJ1-4; D might be TRBD1 (5 bases). Trimming took 4 bases from V and 8 from J, leaving 14 bases between them. Looked up from germline, CDR1 is SNHLY and CDR2 is FYNNEI. The CDR3 extends over 14 amino acids. CDR3 nucleotides: TGTGCCAGCAGTGGGGGCACCCTGGGGGAAAAACTGTTTTTT. This codes for CASSGGTLGEKLFF.

The chain links TRBV5-1 to TRBJ2-1; D is perhaps TRBD1 or TRBD2 (6 bases each). The germline CDR1 and CDR2 sequences are SGHRS and YFSETQ. The V and J ends lost 4 bases and 0 bases respectively, with 11 bases between them. The CDR3 has 15 residues. CDR3 coding DNA: TGCGCCAGCAGCGTGGGGGGCAGCTCCTACAATGAGCAGTTCTTC. As protein: CASSVGGSSYNEQFF.

The chain links TRBV20-1 to TRBJ1-4; no reliable D call. CDR1 and CDR2 (germline): DFQATT, SNEGSKA (reference sequence). CDR3 size: 11 residues. The germline V and J ends were trimmed by 5 bases and 8 bases, with 9 bases remaining between them. The CDR3 is CSAVSEEKLFF. The DNA of the CDR3 is TGCAGTGCTGTATCAGAAGAAAAACTGTTTTTT.

The chain employs TRBV7-2 and TRBJ1-5; TRBD1 is a possible D gene (6 bases). Trimming removed 7 bases from V and 4 bases from J, with 11 bases in between. Germline assignment: CDR1 SGHTA and CDR2 FQGNSA. The CDR3 covers 13 residues. The CDR3 here is CASTKTGNQPQHF. The DNA for the CDR3 is TGTGCCAGCACGAAAACAGGGAATCAGCCCCAGCATTTT.

The chain couples TRBV4-3 to TRBJ2-1; D may be TRBD2 (6 bases). Germline V CDR1 and CDR2: LGHNA, YSLEER. Deletions cut 4 bases from V and 7 bases from J, with 23 bases between. The CDR3 runs to 17 residues. CDR3 region: CASSLALGGRVVNEQFF. DNA of the CDR3: TGCGCCAGCAGCCTCGCCCTCGGGGGTAGGGTAGTAAATGAGCAGTTCTTC.

V is TRBV5-1 and J is TRBJ1-6; 7 nucleotides match TRBD1. Germline CDR1 SGHRS, CDR2 YFSETQ. The V and J ends lost 4 bases and 8 bases, in that order; junction bases with no gene match: 9. The CDR3 covers 15 residues. For the CDR3, the DNA is TGCGCCAGCAGCAGAACAGGGGCTTCGGATTCACCCCTCCACTTT. Amino acid sequence: CASSRTGASDSPLHF.

This rearrangement joins TRBV11-3 to TRBJ2-1; 9 bases agree with TRBD1. Germline V gene lookup returns CDR1 SGHNT and CDR2 YENEEA. The CDR3 is 16 amino acids. Trimming took 5 bases from V and 5 from J; bases not matched to a gene: 10. CDR3 bases: TGTGCCAGCAGCCGGAGAGGGACAGGGCCCCACAATGAGCAGTTCTTC. It encodes CASSRRGTGPHNEQFF.

The chain recombines TRBV28 with TRBJ1-2; TRBD1 matches at 8 bases. The germline V gene has CDR1 MDHEN and CDR2 SYDVKM. After removal of 6 bases from V and 5 bases from J, the junction contained 5 bases not matched to a gene. The CDR3 spans 13 residues. DNA of the CDR3: TGTGCCAGCAGCCCCGGACAGGGATATGGCTACACCTTC. Translated, it gives CASSPGQGYGYTF.

V gene TRBV11-2 combines with J gene TRBJ2-2; 7 bases map to TRBD2. Unmatched junction bases numbered 3, after V lost 1 base and J lost 1 base. The V gene's germline CDR1 is SGHAT and CDR2 FQNNGV. The CDR3 spans 16 residues. CDR3 residues: CASSLVGGVNTGELFF. CDR3 DNA: TGTGCCAGCAGCTTAGTGGGAGGGGTGAACACCGGGGAGCTGTTTTTT.

This rearrangement joins TRBV7-3 to TRBJ2-2; TRBD2 agrees at 7 bases. V shed 2 bases and J 7 bases; nucleotides not matched to a gene: 7. Germline V gives CDR1 SGHTA, CDR2 FQGTGA. The CDR3 sequence is 15 residues long. Here the CDR3 reads CASSLASSGRGELFF. The CDR3 DNA sequence: TGTGCCAGCAGCTTAGCGAGTAGCGGGCGCGGGGAGCTGTTTTTT.

This clone was observed a single time. The J gene is TRBJ1-6, the V gene TRBV27; D is possibly TRBD1 (6 bases). The CDR3 has 15 residues. V was shortened by 6 bases and J by 6 bases, with 15 bases between the two germline ends. CDR1 and CDR2 from the germline V gene are MNHEY and SMNVEV (reference sequence). Here the CDR3 DNA reads TGTGCCAGCAGGCGGCACGGACAGAGTAATTCACCCCTCCACTTT. Translated, it gives CASRRHGQSNSPLHF.

This sequence joins TRBV11-2 and TRBJ2-3; TRBD2 might be the D (5 bases). V was trimmed by 1 base and J by 2 bases, leaving 13 bases between them. The CDR3 contains 16 residues. Germline V gene sequence: CDR1 SGHAT, CDR2 FQNNGV. The DNA of the CDR3 is TGTGCCAGCAGCTTAGCCGCGGGTCCGATCACAGATACGCAGTATTTT. Translating gives CASSLAAGPITDTQYF.

The genes are TRBV4-3 and TRBJ2-1; D is perhaps TRBD1 or TRBD2 (5 bases each). The germline V gene has CDR1 LGHNA and CDR2 YSLEER. Trimming took 0 bases from V and 6 from J, leaving 9 bases between them. The CDR3 is made up of 14 amino acids. CDR3 sequence reads: CASSQEGVGNEQFF. The DNA of the CDR3 is TGCGCCAGCAGCCAAGAGGGGGTCGGCAATGAGCAGTTCTTC.

The rearrangement joins TRBV7-9 to TRBJ1-4, with 7 bases matching TRBD1. Trimming cost V 5 bases and J 8 bases; bases outside gene matches: 5. This CDR3 comprises 13 residues. Germline V gene lookup returns CDR1 SEHNR and CDR2 FQNEAQ (reference sequence). This chain's CDR3 is CASSPGQDEKLFF. As DNA, the CDR3 is TGTGCCAGCAGCCCTGGACAGGACGAAAAACTGTTTTTT.

The chain recombines TRBV19 with TRBJ2-1; TRBD1 aligns across 8 bases. In germline, CDR1 is LNHDA, CDR2 SQIVND (reference sequence). The CDR3 contains 16 residues. Unmatched junction bases numbered 7, after V lost 5 bases and J lost 1 base. CDR3 loop: CASSGRTGRSYNEQFF. CDR3 DNA sequence: TGTGCCAGTAGTGGTAGGACAGGGAGGTCCTACAATGAGCAGTTCTTC.

The chain joins TRBV7-2 to TRBJ2-3; D is unclear. Trimming left V 5 bases short and J 0 bases short, with 12 bases between. The CDR3 sequence is 15 residues long. From germline, CDR1 is SGHTA and CDR2 FQGNSA. CDR3 region: CASSPVAASTDTQYF. The CDR3, as DNA: TGTGCCAGCAGCCCAGTGGCCGCAAGCACAGATACGCAGTATTTT.

V usage is TRBV7-2 and J usage is TRBJ2-1; the match to TRBD1 covers 11 bases. V lost 5 bases, J lost 7 bases, and 7 bases stayed unmatched. Germline lookup yields CDR1 SGHTA and CDR2 FQGNSA. The CDR3 extends over 15 amino acids. The CDR3 loop is CASSEGQGAANEQFF. DNA for the CDR3: TGTGCCAGCAGCGAAGGACAGGGGGCGGCAAATGAGCAGTTCTTC.